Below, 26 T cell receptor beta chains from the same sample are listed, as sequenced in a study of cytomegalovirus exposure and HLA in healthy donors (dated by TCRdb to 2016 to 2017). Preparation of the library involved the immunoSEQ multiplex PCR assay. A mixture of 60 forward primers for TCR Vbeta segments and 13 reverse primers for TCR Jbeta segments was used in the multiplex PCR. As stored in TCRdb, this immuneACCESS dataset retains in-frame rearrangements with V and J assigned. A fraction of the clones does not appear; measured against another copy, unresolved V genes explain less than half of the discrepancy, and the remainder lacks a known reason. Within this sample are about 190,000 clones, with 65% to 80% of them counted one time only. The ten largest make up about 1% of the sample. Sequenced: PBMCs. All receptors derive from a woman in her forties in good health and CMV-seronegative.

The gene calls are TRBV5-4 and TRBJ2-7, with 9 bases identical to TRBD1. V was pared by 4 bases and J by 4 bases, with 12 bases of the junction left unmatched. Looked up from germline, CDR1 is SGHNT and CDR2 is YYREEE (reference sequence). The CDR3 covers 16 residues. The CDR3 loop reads CASSPPGTGNIYEQYF. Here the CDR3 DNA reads TGTGCCAGCAGCCCCCCCGGGACAGGGAATATTTACGAGCAGTACTTC. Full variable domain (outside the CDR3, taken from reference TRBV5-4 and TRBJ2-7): ETGVTQSPTHLIKTRGQQVTLRCSSQSGHNTVSWYQQALGQGPQFIFQYYREEENGRGNFPPRFSGLQFPNYSSELNVNALELDDSALYLCASSPPGTGNIYEQYFGPGTRLTVT.

CDR3 DNA: TGTGCCAGCTCGACCCCGGGACAGGGTTCCTACGAGCAGTACTTC. Its translation: CASSTPGQGSYEQYF. This sequence joins TRBV28 and TRBJ2-7; 9 nucleotides agree with TRBD1. Trimming cost V 8 bases and J 1 base; bases outside gene matches: 9. Germline lookup yields CDR1 MDHEN and CDR2 SYDVKM. This CDR3 contains 15 residues.

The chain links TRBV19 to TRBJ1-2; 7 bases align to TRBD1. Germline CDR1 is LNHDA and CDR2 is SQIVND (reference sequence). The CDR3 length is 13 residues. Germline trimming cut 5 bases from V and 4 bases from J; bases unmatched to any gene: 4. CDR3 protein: CASSFRDSYGYTF. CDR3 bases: TGTGCCAGTAGTTTCCGGGACAGCTATGGCTACACCTTC.

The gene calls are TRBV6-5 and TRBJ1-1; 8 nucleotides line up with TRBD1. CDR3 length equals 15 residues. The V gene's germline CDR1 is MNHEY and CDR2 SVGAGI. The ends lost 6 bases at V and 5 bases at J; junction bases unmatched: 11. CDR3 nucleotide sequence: TGTGCCAGCAGCTGGGTCCCAGGGGGCGCGACTGAAGCTTTCTTT. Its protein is CASSWVPGGATEAFF.

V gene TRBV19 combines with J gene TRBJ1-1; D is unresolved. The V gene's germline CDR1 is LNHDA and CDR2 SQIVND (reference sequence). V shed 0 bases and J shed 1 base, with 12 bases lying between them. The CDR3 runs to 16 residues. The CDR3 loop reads CASSIDQGGTNTEAFF. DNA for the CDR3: TGTGCCAGTAGTATAGATCAAGGAGGAACGAACACTGAAGCTTTCTTT.

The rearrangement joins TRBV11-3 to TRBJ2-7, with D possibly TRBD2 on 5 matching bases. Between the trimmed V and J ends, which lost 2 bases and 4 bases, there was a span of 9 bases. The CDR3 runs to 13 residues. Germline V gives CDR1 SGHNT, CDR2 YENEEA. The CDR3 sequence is CASSLSRRYEQYF. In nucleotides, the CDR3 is TGTGCCAGCAGCTTATCCAGGAGGTACGAGCAGTACTTC.

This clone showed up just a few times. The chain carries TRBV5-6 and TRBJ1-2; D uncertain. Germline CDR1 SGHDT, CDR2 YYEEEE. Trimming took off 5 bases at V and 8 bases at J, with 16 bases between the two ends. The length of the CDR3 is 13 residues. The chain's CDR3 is CASRPTTARGYTF. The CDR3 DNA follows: TGTGCCAGCAGACCGACTACGGCGAGGGGCTACACCTTC.

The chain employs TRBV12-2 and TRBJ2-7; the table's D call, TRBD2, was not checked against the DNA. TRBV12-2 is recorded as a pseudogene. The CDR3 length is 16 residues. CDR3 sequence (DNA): TGTGCAAGTCGCTTAGCCGCGACTAGCGGCAGGGGCGAGCAGTACTTC. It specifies CASRLAATSGRGEQYF.

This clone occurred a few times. Here the CDR3 DNA reads TGTGCCAGCAGTGACCCCACACGCGGACAGGGGAACACTGAAGCTTTCTTT. It is translated as CASSDPTRGQGNTEAFF. The rearrangement links TRBV6-4 to TRBJ1-1; 8 positions agree with TRBD1. Germline V lookup: CDR1 MRHNA, CDR2 SNTAGT. The CDR3 covers 17 residues. Trimming removed 2 bases from V and 1 base from J; junction bases left unmatched: 9.

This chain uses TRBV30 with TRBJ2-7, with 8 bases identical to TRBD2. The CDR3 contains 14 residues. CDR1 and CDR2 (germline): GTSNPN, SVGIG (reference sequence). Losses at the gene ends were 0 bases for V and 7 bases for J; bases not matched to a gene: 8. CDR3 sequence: CAWSVQAGAKEQYF. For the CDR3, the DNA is TGTGCCTGGAGTGTACAAGCGGGAGCTAAAGAGCAGTACTTC.

The CDR3 DNA reads TGCAGCGTCCAACCCTCTGGGGCCTCCTACGAGCAGTACTTC. This codes for CSVQPSGASYEQYF. The chain uses TRBV29-1 and TRBJ2-5, with TRBD1 as a possible D gene (5 bases). The DNA end favors TRBJ2-7, so the J call may be wrong. The germline gives CDR1 SQVTM, CDR2 ANQGSEA. This CDR3 spans 14 amino acids.

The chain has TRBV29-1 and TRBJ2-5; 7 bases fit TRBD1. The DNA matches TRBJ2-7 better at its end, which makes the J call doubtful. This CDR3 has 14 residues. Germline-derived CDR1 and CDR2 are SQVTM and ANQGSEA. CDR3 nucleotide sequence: TGCAGCTTTTCTCGACAGGGAGTTCAGTACGAGCAGTACTTC. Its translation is CSFSRQGVQYEQYF.

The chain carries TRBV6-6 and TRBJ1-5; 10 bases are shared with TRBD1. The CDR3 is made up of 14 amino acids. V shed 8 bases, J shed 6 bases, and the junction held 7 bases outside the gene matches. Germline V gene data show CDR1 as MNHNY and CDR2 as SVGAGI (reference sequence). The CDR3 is CASRRQGASQPQHF. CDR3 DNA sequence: TGTGCCAGCCGTAGACAGGGGGCGAGTCAGCCCCAGCATTTT.

CDR3 sequence: CASSRTGYEQYV. CDR3 coding DNA: TGTGCCAGCAGTAGGACAGGATACGAGCAGTACGTC. This chain links TRBV2 with TRBJ2-7, with TRBD1 identical over 7 bases. After removal of 5 bases from V and 4 bases from J, the junction contained 2 bases not matched to a gene. This CDR3 spans 12 amino acids. The V gene's germline CDR1 is SNHLY and CDR2 FYNNEI.

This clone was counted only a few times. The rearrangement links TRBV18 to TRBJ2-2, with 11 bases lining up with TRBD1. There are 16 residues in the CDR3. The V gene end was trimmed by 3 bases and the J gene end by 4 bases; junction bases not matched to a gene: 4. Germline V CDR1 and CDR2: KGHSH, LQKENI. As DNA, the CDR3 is TGTGCCAGCTCACCGCTTGGGACAGGGGGCACCGGGGAGCTGTTTTTT. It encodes CASSPLGTGGTGELFF.

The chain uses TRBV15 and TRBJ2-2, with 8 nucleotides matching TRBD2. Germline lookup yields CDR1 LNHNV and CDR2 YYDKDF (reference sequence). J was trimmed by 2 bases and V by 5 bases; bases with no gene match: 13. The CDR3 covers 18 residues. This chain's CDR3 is CATSGGLDPLFNTGELFF. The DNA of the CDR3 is TGTGCCACCAGCGGGGGACTAGACCCGCTCTTCAACACCGGGGAGCTGTTTTTT. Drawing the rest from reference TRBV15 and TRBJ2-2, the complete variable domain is DAMVIQNPRYQVTQFGKPVTLSCSQTLNHNVMYWYQQKSSQAPKLLFHYYDKDFNNEADTPDNFQSRRPNTSFCFLDIRSPGLGDTAMYLCATSGGLDPLFNTGELFFGEGSRLTVL.

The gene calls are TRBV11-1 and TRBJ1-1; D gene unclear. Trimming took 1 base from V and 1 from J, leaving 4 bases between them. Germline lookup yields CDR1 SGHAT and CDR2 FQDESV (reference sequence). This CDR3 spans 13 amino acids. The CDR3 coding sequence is TGTGCCAGCAGCTTAGTAGAGAACACTGAAGCTTTCTTT. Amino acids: CASSLVENTEAFF.

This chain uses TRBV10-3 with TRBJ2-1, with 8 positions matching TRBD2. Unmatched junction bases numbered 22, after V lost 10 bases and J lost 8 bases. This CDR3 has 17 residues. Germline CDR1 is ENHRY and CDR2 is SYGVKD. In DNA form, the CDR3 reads TGTGCCAGCTACTCTGGAATAGCGGGAACCGGTGGAGATGAGCAGTTCTTC. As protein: CASYSGIAGTGGDEQFF.

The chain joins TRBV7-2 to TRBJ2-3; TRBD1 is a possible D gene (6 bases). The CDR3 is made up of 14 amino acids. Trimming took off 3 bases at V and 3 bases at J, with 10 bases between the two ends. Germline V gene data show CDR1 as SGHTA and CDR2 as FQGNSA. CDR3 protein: CASSFAQGTDTQYF. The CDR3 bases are TGTGCCAGCAGCTTTGCTCAGGGGACAGATACGCAGTATTTT. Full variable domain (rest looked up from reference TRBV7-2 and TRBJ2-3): GAGVSQSPSNKVTEKGKDVELRCDPISGHTALYWYRQSLGQGLEFLIYFQGNSAPDKSGLPSDRFSAERTGGSVSTLTIQRTQQEDSAVYLCASSFAQGTDTQYFGPGTRLTVL.

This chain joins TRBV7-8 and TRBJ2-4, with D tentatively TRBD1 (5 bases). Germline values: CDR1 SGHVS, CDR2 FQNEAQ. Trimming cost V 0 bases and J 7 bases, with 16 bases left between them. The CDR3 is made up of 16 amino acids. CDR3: CASSLAYSDKSNIQYF. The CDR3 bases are TGTGCCAGCAGCTTAGCTTATTCGGACAAGAGCAACATTCAGTACTTC.

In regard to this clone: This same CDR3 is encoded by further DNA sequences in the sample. This CDR3 reads CASSVRLAGNEQFF. The DNA of the CDR3 is TGTGCCAGCAGCGTAAGGCTAGCAGGCAATGAGCAGTTCTTC. The chain combines TRBV9 with TRBJ2-1, with a tentative D call TRBD2 (5 bases). From germline, CDR1 is SGDLS and CDR2 YYNGEE. This CDR3 is built from 14 residues. V was shortened by 1 base and J by 6 bases, with 11 bases between the two germline ends.

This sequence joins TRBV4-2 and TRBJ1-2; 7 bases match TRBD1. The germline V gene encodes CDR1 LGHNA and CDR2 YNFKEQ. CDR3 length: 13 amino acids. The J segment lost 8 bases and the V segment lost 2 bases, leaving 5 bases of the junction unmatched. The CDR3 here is CASSQIQGEGYTF. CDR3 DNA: TGTGCCAGCAGCCAAATCCAGGGGGAAGGCTACACCTTC.

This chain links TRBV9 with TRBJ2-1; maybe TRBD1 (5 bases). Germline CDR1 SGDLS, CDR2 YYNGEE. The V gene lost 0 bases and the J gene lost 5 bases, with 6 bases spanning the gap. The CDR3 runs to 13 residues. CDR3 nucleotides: TGTGCCAGCAGCGTAGCAGGGAACAATGAGCAGTTCTTC. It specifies CASSVAGNNEQFF.

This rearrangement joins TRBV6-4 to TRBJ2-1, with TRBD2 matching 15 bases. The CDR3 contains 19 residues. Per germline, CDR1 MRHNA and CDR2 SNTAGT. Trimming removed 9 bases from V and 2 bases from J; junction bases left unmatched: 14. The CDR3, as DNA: TGTGCCAGGCCCTTTCCGGGACTAGCGGGAGGTTTGACCTACAATGAGCAGTTCTTC. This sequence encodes CARPFPGLAGGLTYNEQFF.

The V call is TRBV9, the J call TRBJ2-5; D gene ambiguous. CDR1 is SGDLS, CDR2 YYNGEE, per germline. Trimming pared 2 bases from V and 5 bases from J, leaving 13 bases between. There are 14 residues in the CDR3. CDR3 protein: CASSVSSSAETQYF. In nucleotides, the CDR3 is TGTGCCAGCAGCGTTTCTAGTTCGGCCGAGACCCAGTACTTC.

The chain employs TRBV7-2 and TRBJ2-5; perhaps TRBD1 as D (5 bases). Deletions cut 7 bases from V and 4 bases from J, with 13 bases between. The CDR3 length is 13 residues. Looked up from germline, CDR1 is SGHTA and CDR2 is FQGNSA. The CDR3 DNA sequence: TGTGCCAGCAACCAGGGTTCGGGAGAGACCCAGTACTTC. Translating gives CASNQGSGETQYF.